The entry below gives a single T cell receptor (beta chain) sequence along with its context. This sample was taken from a study of blood T cell repertoires in COVID-19. Donors in Cohort 3 counted as recovered after two negative PCRs, clearance, or symptom resolution. The method was immunoSEQ multiplex PCR; TCRdb's version includes in-frame clones alone and lacks a portion of them. Here the sample spans under 300,000 clones, 70% to 90% being singletons. Looked up from germline, CDR1 is SQVTM and CDR2 is ANQGSEA. The length of the CDR3 is 11 residues. Trimming shortened V by 4 bases and J by 0 bases, and 3 bases separated the two germline ends.

The chain has TRBV29-1 and TRBJ1-2; D call uncertain. The sequence came from a woman between 50 and 59 years old who had recovered from COVID-19. Sequencing input: PBMCs or T cells enriched from blood (not recorded which). The CDR3 region is CSVVSNYGYTF. The CDR3 coding sequence is TGCAGCGTTGTATCTAACTATGGCTACACCTTC.